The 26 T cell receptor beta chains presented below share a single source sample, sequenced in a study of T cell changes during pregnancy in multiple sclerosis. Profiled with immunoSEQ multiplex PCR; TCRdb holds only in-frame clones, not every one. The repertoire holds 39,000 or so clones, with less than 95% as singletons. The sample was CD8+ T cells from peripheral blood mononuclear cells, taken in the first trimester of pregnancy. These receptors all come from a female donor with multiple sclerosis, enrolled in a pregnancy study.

The CDR3, as DNA: TGTGCCAGCAGCTTAGGCCCTGGGAGCTACGAGCAGTACTTC. This encodes CASSLGPGSYEQYF. The chain carries TRBV7-8 and TRBJ2-7, with D maybe TRBD2 (5 bases). CDR1 is SGHVS and CDR2 is FQNEAQ in the germline V gene. V lost 1 base, J lost 3 bases, and 10 bases lay in between. The length of the CDR3 is 14 residues.

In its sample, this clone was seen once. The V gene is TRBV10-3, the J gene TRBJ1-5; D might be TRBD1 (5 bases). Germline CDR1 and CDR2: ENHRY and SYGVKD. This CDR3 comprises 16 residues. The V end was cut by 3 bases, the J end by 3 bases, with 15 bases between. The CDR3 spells CAISDRGVRDNQPQHF. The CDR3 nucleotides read TGTGCCATCAGTGACCGGGGGGTAAGGGACAATCAGCCCCAGCATTTT.

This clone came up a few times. CDR3 sequence: CASSELSSNQPQHF. CDR3 nucleotide sequence: TGTGCCAGCAGTGAATTATCCTCCAATCAGCCCCAGCATTTT. This sequence joins TRBV25-1 and TRBJ1-5; D ambiguous. V lost 1 base and J lost 3, with 7 bases in between. This CDR3 contains 14 residues. Germline V CDR1 and CDR2: MGHDK, SYGVNS.

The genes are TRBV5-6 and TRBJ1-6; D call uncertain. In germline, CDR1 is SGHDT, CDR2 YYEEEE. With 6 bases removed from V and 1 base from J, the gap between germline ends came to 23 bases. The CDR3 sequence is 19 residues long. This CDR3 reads CASTHGGIVGGSYNSPLHF. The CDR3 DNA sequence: TGTGCCAGCACCCACGGAGGTATAGTTGGTGGGTCCTATAATTCACCCCTCCACTTT.

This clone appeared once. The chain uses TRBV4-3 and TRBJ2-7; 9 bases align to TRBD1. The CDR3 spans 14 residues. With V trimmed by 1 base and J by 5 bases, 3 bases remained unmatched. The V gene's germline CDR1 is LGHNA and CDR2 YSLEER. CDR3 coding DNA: TGCGCCAGCAGCCAAGGGACAGGGGTAGACGAGCAGTACTTC. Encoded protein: CASSQGTGVDEQYF.

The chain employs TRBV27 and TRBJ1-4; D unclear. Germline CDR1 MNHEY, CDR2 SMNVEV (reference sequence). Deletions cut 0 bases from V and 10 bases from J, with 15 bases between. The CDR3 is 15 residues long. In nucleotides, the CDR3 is TGTGCCAGCAGTTTATCCGGTGCGGTGATGCGAAAACTGTTTTTT. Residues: CASSLSGAVMRKLFF.

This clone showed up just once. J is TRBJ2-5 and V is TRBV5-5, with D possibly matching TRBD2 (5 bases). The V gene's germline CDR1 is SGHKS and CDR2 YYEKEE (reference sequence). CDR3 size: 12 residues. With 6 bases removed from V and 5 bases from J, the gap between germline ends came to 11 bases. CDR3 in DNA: TGTGCCAGCACTCATTGGGAGGAGACCCAGTACTTC. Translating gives CASTHWEETQYF.

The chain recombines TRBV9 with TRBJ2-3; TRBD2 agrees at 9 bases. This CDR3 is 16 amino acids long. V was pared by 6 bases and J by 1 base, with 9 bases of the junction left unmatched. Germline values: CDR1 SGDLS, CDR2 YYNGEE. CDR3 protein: CASMAGGLVGTDTQYF. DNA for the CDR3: TGTGCCAGCATGGCGGGGGGGCTGGTTGGCACAGATACGCAGTATTTT.

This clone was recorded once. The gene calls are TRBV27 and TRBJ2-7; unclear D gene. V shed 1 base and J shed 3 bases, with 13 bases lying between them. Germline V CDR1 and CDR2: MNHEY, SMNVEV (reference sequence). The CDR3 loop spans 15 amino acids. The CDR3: CASSLFASPRYEQYF. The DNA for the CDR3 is TGTGCCAGCAGTTTATTTGCTAGTCCTCGCTACGAGCAGTACTTC.

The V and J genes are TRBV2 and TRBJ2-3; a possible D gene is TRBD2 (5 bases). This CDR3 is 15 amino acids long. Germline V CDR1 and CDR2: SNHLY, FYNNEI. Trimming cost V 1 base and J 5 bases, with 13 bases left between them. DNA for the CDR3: TGTGCCAGCAGTGAAGGGGGAGTCCGCCGAGATACGCAGTATTTT. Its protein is CASSEGGVRRDTQYF. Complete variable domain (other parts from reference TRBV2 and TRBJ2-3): EPEVTQTPSHQVTQMGQEVILRCVPISNHLYFYWYRQILGQKVEFLVSFYNNEISEKSEIFDDQFSVERPDGSNFTLKIRSTKLEDSAMYFCASSEGGVRRDTQYFGPGTRLTVL.

CDR3 coding DNA: TGTGCCAGCAGTGAATTTAGTGTACAGAGCACAGATACGCAGTATTTT. This codes for CASSEFSVQSTDTQYF. The chain joins TRBV6-1 to TRBJ2-3, with no clear D. Germline V gene lookup returns CDR1 MNHNS and CDR2 SASEGT. Deletions cut 2 bases from V and 0 bases from J, with 12 bases between. The CDR3 is made up of 16 amino acids.

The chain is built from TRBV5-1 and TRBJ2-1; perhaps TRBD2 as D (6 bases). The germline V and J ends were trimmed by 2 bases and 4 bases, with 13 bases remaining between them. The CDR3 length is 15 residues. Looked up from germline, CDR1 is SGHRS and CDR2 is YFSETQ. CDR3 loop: CASSFGLALYNEQFF. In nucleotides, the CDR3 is TGCGCCAGCAGCTTCGGCCTAGCGCTATACAATGAGCAGTTCTTC.

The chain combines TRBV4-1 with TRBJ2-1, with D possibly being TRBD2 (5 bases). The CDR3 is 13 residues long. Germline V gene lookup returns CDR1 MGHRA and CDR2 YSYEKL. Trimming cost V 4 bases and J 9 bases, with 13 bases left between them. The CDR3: CASSPGSTAEQFF. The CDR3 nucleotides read TGCGCCAGCAGCCCGGGGTCTACGGCTGAGCAGTTCTTC.

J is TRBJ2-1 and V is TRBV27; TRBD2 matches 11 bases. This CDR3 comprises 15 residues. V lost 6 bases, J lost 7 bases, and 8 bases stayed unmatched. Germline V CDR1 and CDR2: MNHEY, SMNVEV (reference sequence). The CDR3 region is CASRDGLAGWNEQFF. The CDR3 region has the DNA TGTGCCAGCAGAGATGGACTAGCGGGTTGGAATGAGCAGTTCTTC.

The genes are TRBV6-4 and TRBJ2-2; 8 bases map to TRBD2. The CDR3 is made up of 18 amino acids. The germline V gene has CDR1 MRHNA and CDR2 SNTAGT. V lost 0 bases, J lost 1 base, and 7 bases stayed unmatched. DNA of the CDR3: TGTGCCAGCAGTGACTCCCCACTAGCGGTTATGAACACCGGGGAGCTGTTTTTT. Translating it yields CASSDSPLAVMNTGELFF.

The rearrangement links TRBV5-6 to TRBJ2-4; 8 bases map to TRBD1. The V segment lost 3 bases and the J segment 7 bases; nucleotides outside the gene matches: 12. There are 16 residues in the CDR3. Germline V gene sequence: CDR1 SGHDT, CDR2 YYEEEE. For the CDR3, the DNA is TGTGCCAGCAGCTCGATGACAGGGGAACATAACAACATTCAGTACTTC. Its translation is CASSSMTGEHNNIQYF.

The CDR3 is CASSEGPEGIYYGYTF. CDR3 coding DNA: TGTGCCAGCAGTGAGGGACCGGAGGGGATTTACTATGGCTACACCTTC. V is TRBV6-1 and J is TRBJ1-2; D is possibly TRBD1 (5 bases). Trimming left V 3 bases short and J 3 bases short, with 17 bases between. The CDR3 totals 16 residues. Germline values: CDR1 MNHNS, CDR2 SASEGT.

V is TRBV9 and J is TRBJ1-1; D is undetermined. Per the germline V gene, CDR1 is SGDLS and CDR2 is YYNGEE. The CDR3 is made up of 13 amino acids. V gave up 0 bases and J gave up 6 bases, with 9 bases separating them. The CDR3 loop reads CASSVGAPAEAFF. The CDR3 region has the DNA TGTGCCAGCAGCGTAGGGGCGCCGGCTGAAGCTTTCTTT.

CDR3 DNA: TGTGCCAGCAGTCCGGGGACAGCCTACGAGCAGTACTTC. This gives the protein CASSPGTAYEQYF. The V call is TRBV27, the J call TRBJ2-7; the match to TRBD1 covers 7 bases. CDR1 and CDR2 from the germline V gene are MNHEY and SMNVEV (reference sequence). Trimming removed 5 bases from V and 2 bases from J; junction bases left unmatched: 3. CDR3 length equals 13 residues.

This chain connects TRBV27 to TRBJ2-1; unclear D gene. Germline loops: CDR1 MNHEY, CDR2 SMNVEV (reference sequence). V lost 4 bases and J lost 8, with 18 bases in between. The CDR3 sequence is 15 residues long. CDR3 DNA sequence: TGTGCCAGCAGTTCTGGCCTGGCCGCCATCGATGAGCAGTTCTTC. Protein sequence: CASSSGLAAIDEQFF.

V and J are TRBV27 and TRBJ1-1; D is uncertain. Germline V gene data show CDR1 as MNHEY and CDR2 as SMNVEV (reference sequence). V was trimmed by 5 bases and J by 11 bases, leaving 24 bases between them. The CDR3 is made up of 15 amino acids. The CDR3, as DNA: TGTGCCAGCAGTGATCACGACCGGGAGCACACTATGGCTTTCTTT. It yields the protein CASSDHDREHTMAFF.

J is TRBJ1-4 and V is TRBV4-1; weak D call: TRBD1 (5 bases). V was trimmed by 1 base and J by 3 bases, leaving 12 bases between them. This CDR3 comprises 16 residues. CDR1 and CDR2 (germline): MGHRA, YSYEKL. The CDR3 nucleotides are TGCGCCAGCAGCCAAGGGGGCGGCGCAGCTAATGAAAAACTGTTTTTT. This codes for CASSQGGGAANEKLFF.

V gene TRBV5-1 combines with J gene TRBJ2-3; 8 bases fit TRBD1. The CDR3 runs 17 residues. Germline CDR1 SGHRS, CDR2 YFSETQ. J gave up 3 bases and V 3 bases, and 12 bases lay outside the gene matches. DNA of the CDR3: TGCGCCAGCAGCTCTCCTCGGGACAGGTATAAAACAGATACGCAGTATTTT. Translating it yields CASSSPRDRYKTDTQYF.

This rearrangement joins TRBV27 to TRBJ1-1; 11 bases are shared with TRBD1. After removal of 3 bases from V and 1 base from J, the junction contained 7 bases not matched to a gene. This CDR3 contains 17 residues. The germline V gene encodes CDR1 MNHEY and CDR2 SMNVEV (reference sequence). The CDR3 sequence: CASSFIGTGGPNTEAFF. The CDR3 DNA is TGTGCCAGCAGTTTCATAGGGACAGGGGGACCGAACACTGAAGCTTTCTTT.

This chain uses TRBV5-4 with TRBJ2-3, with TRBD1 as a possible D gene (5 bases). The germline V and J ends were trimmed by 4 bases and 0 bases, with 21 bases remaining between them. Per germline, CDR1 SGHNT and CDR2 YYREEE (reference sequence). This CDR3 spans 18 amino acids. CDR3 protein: CASSPDALQAFSTDTQYF. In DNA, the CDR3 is TGTGCCAGCAGCCCGGATGCCCTACAGGCCTTTAGCACAGATACGCAGTATTTT.

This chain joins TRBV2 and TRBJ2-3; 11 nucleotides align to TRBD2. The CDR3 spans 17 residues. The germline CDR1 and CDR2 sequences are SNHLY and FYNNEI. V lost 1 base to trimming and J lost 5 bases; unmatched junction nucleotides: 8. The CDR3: CASSEDQLAGVRDTQYF. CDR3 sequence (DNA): TGTGCCAGCAGTGAAGATCAACTAGCGGGAGTAAGAGATACGCAGTATTTT.